These 22 T cell receptor beta chains were sequenced from one sample in a study of siplizumab effects on memory and regulatory T cells. Here immunoSEQ multiplex PCR was the method, and the copy in TCRdb shows in-frame clones only, minus some. The sample gives about 91,000 clones, 96% of which show up once; 0.025% to 0.035% is in the top ten. Specimen: naive CD4+ T cells sorted from blood. The receptor set was obtained from a human donor in good health.

The chain links TRBV5-4 to TRBJ2-7; D perhaps matches TRBD1 (6 bases). This CDR3 is 16 amino acids long. Trimming cost V 2 bases and J 0 bases, with 15 bases left between them. Germline lookup yields CDR1 SGHNT and CDR2 YYREEE (reference sequence). CDR3 residues: CASSLQRTGNSYEQYF. CDR3 DNA: TGTGCCAGCAGCTTACAACGCACAGGGAACTCCTACGAGCAGTACTTC. The variable domain in full, with the rest retrieved from reference TRBV5-4 and TRBJ2-7, is ETGVTQSPTHLIKTRGQQVTLRCSSQSGHNTVSWYQQALGQGPQFIFQYYREEENGRGNFPPRFSGLQFPNYSSELNVNALELDDSALYLCASSLQRTGNSYEQYFGPGTRLTVT.

V gene TRBV11-2 combines with J gene TRBJ2-5; TRBD2 agrees at 8 bases. Trimming cost V 5 bases and J 5 bases; bases outside gene matches: 4. This CDR3 is 13 amino acids long. Germline CDR1 reads SGHAT; CDR2 reads FQNNGV. The CDR3 DNA reads as TGTGCCAGCAGCCGGGCTAGCGGGGAGACCCAGTACTTC. Its translation is CASSRASGETQYF.

The CDR3 nucleotides are TGTGCCAGCAGCTACTCCGGGACGCTTCACAATGAGCAGTTCTTC. Protein: CASSYSGTLHNEQFF. The J gene is TRBJ2-1, the V gene TRBV7-2, with D perhaps being TRBD1 or TRBD2 (5 bases each). The CDR3 is 15 amino acids. Trimming cost V 4 bases and J 5 bases, with 15 bases left between them. CDR1 SGHTA and CDR2 FQGNSA come from the germline V gene.

The genes are TRBV28 and TRBJ2-1, with D perhaps TRBD2 (6 bases). The CDR3 runs to 14 residues. Germline CDR1 and CDR2: MDHEN and SYDVKM. Trimming left V 7 bases short and J 7 bases short, with 17 bases between. This CDR3 is CASTPGGSPNEQFF. The CDR3 DNA sequence: TGTGCCAGCACCCCCGGAGGGTCACCGAATGAGCAGTTCTTC.

The chain joins TRBV15 to TRBJ1-6; the D is unclear. The ends were cut back, 0 bases at V and 11 bases at J, with 17 bases in the middle. From germline, CDR1 is LNHNV and CDR2 YYDKDF (reference sequence). The CDR3 runs to 16 residues. CDR3 sequence reads: CATSRDRLARDPPLHF. The CDR3 DNA reads as TGTGCCACCAGCAGAGATCGGTTGGCTCGGGATCCACCCCTCCACTTT.

This chain connects TRBV2 to TRBJ1-2; D perhaps matches TRBD1 (6 bases). The CDR3 covers 14 residues. V was shortened by 4 bases and J by 0 bases, with 9 bases between the two germline ends. Per the germline V gene, CDR1 is SNHLY and CDR2 is FYNNEI. The CDR3: CASSVQGTNYGYTF. CDR3 nucleotides: TGTGCCAGCAGTGTACAGGGTACTAACTATGGCTACACCTTC. The variable domain in full, with the rest retrieved from reference TRBV2 and TRBJ1-2, is EPEVTQTPSHQVTQMGQEVILRCVPISNHLYFYWYRQILGQKVEFLVSFYNNEISEKSEIFDDQFSVERPDGSNFTLKIRSTKLEDSAMYFCASSVQGTNYGYTFGSGTRLTVV.

V is TRBV21-1 and J is TRBJ2-5; the D call in the table, TRBD1, was not verified against the DNA. TRBV21-1 constitutes a pseudogene. This CDR3 has 16 amino acids. The CDR3 protein is CASSKKGQGVQETQYF. For the CDR3, the DNA is TGTGCCAGCAGCAAAAAGGGACAGGGTGTACAAGAGACCCAGTACTTC.

V gene TRBV7-2 combines with J gene TRBJ2-7; D is unresolved. The CDR3 consists of 13 residues. CDR1 and CDR2 from the germline V gene are SGHTA and FQGNSA. Trimming took 5 bases from V and 5 from J, leaving 13 bases between them. CDR3 protein: CASSPLRAHEQYF. CDR3 nucleotides: TGTGCCAGCAGCCCTCTTCGGGCCCACGAGCAGTACTTC.

The chain uses TRBV7-9 and TRBJ1-3; D possibly corresponds to TRBD1 (6 bases). Looked up from germline, CDR1 is SEHNR and CDR2 is FQNEAQ (reference sequence). CDR3 size: 15 residues. Trimming took 3 bases from V and 3 from J, leaving 12 bases between them. CDR3 coding DNA: TGTGCCAGCAGCTTGGGGGGCTCTAATGGAAACACCATATATTTT. Its protein is CASSLGGSNGNTIYF.

The chain uses TRBV11-2 and TRBJ1-2; tentative D call: TRBD1 (5 bases). The germline V and J ends were trimmed by 1 base and 5 bases, with 14 bases remaining between them. Looked up from germline, CDR1 is SGHAT and CDR2 is FQNNGV. The CDR3 loop spans 15 amino acids. The CDR3 spells CASSLVRDRVYGYTF. DNA of the CDR3: TGTGCCAGCAGCTTAGTTCGGGACCGGGTGTATGGCTACACCTTC.

V gene TRBV7-9 combines with J gene TRBJ1-2; weak D call: TRBD1 (6 bases). The germline gives CDR1 SEHNR, CDR2 FQNEAQ (reference sequence). V was trimmed by 2 bases and J by 1 base, leaving 14 bases between them. The CDR3 sequence is 16 residues long. The CDR3 loop is CASSLLGTGFNYGYTF. CDR3 nucleotides: TGTGCCAGCAGCTTATTAGGAACAGGGTTTAACTATGGCTACACCTTC.

The chain employs TRBV30 and TRBJ2-7, with 8 bases identical to TRBD1. This CDR3 is built from 16 residues. Germline V lookup: CDR1 GTSNPN, CDR2 SVGIG (reference sequence). Trimming took 1 base from V and 3 from J; bases not matched to a gene: 11. CDR3 nucleotides: TGTGCCTGGAGTGACAGAGCAGGGGGCAATAGCTACGAGCAGTACTTC. This codes for CAWSDRAGGNSYEQYF.

This rearrangement joins TRBV10-1 to TRBJ2-5; 11 bases map to TRBD2. J was trimmed by 5 bases and V by 3 bases; bases with no gene match: 5. The CDR3 spans 15 residues. Germline-derived CDR1 and CDR2 are WNHNN and SYGVQD (reference sequence). The CDR3 bases are TGCGCCAGCAGTGATAGCGGGGGGGCGAAGGAGACCCAGTACTTC. Translated, it gives CASSDSGGAKETQYF.

The V call is TRBV18, the J call TRBJ2-1; possibly TRBD2 for D (6 bases). V lost 0 bases and J 0 bases, leaving 12 bases between the germline ends. Germline CDR1 and CDR2: KGHSH and LQKENI. This CDR3 comprises 17 residues. The CDR3 sequence is CASSPPGGRSSYNEQFF. The CDR3 nucleotides read TGTGCCAGCTCACCACCGGGGGGACGGAGCTCCTACAATGAGCAGTTCTTC.

CDR3 loop: CASSPGQPYGYTF. The CDR3 DNA follows: TGTGCCAGCAGCCCTGGACAGCCCTATGGCTACACCTTC. V is TRBV7-3 and J is TRBJ1-2; tentatively, D is TRBD1 (6 bases). The CDR3 loop spans 13 amino acids. Germline V gives CDR1 SGHTA, CDR2 FQGTGA. The ends were cut back, 5 bases at V and 4 bases at J, with 11 bases in the middle.

The rearrangement joins TRBV19 to TRBJ2-4, with 7 nucleotides matching TRBD1. In germline, CDR1 is LNHDA, CDR2 SQIVND (reference sequence). This CDR3 has 16 residues. J was trimmed by 8 bases and V by 2 bases; bases with no gene match: 12. This CDR3 is CASSILTGNSVDIQYF. The CDR3 nucleotides are TGTGCCAGTAGTATACTGACAGGGAATTCGGTCGACATTCAGTACTTC.

CDR3 protein: CASSLVGGSSETQYF. The CDR3 coding sequence is TGCGCCAGCAGCTTGGTAGGGGGTTCCTCAGAGACCCAGTACTTC. This sequence joins TRBV5-1 and TRBJ2-5, with D possibly being TRBD1 (6 bases). CDR3 size: 15 residues. Germline lookup yields CDR1 SGHRS and CDR2 YFSETQ. V was shortened by 0 bases and J by 4 bases, with 13 bases between the two germline ends.

The chain uses TRBV7-3 and TRBJ2-3; TRBD1 matches at 7 bases. This CDR3 has 15 amino acids. V lost 2 bases, J lost 6 bases, and 8 bases stayed unmatched. Germline CDR1 is SGHTA and CDR2 is FQGTGA. In nucleotides, the CDR3 is TGTGCCAGCAGCTTATCGACAGGGTCGGTGGATACGCAGTATTTT. This gives the protein CASSLSTGSVDTQYF.

The chain combines TRBV11-2 with TRBJ2-2; D gene uncertain. This CDR3 spans 17 amino acids. CDR1 SGHAT and CDR2 FQNNGV come from the germline V gene. Trimming pared 3 bases from V and 0 bases from J, leaving 14 bases between. In DNA, the CDR3 is TGTGCCAGCAGCTTCCCCCGCGAAGGGACGAACACCGGGGAGCTGTTTTTT. Its protein product is CASSFPREGTNTGELFF.

V gene TRBV5-4 combines with J gene TRBJ2-2, with TRBD2 matching over 9 bases. Unmatched junction bases numbered 6, after V lost 5 bases and J lost 1 base. There are 16 residues in the CDR3. CDR1 and CDR2 from the germline V gene are SGHNT and YYREEE (reference sequence). The CDR3 sequence is CASSRGLAKNTGELFF. CDR3 DNA: TGTGCCAGCAGTAGGGGACTAGCTAAGAACACCGGGGAGCTGTTTTTT.

The chain uses TRBV28 and TRBJ1-4; no firm D call. V shed 5 bases and J shed 7 bases, with 8 bases lying between them. The length of the CDR3 is 12 residues. Looked up from germline, CDR1 is MDHEN and CDR2 is SYDVKM. The CDR3 here is CASSVNAEKLFF. The CDR3 DNA is TGTGCCAGCAGTGTAAACGCTGAAAAACTGTTTTTT.

In its sample, this clone was seen once. The rearrangement links TRBV6-1 to TRBJ2-5; possible D gene TRBD1, 6 bases. The CDR3 is 13 residues long. Germline V CDR1 and CDR2: MNHNS, SASEGT. The V and J ends lost 6 bases and 5 bases respectively, with 13 bases between them. The DNA for the CDR3 is TGTGCCAGCAGCTTGGACAGAGGGGAGACCCAGTACTTC. It translates to CASSLDRGETQYF.